A selection of T cell receptor beta chains follows, all from one sample in a study of cytotoxic CD8 clonotypes in ibrutinib-treated CLL. Some clones are missing from TCRdb's copy, which holds only in-frame ones; the method was immunoSEQ multiplex PCR. The sample lists 150,000 or so clones, about four fifths seen once, with about 2% in the top ten. The sequencing used PBMCs, collected after 12 months of ibrutinib treatment. These receptors were obtained from a human donor with chronic lymphocytic leukemia. Each CDR3 is given with its conserved first and last residue. D genes are given only for firm matches. Not all rows give a size; the values are once, few, many and, for expanded clones, a class.

J: TRBJ2-7; size: -; V: TRBV6-6; D: -; length: 12; DNA: TGTGCCAGCAGTCACAAAGCCTACGAGCAGTACTTC; CDR3: CASSHKAYEQYF
J: TRBJ2-1; size: -; V: TRBV5-1; D: -; length: 15; DNA: TGCGCCAGCAGCTTGGGGGGGACTTCCTACAATGAGCAGTTCTTC; CDR3: CASSLGGTSYNEQFF
J: TRBJ2-7; size: -; V: TRBV28; D: TRBD1; length: 14; DNA: TGTGCCAGCAGTTCAGGGACAGATCCCTACGAGCAGTACTTC; CDR3: CASSSGTDPYEQYF
J: TRBJ1-1; size: -; V: TRBV11-2; D: -; length: 11; DNA: TGTGCCAGCAGCGACAGGTCGGGTGCTTTCTTT; CDR3: CASSDRSGAFF
J: TRBJ2-1; size: -; V: TRBV11-3; D: TRBD2; length: 19; DNA: TGTGCCAGCAGCCCAAGGGCGGGAGGCTACGGGATCGCCTACAATGAGCAGTTCTTC; CDR3: CASSPRAGGYGIAYNEQFF
J: TRBJ1-1; size: -; V: TRBV11-3; D: -; length: 18; DNA: TGTGCCAGCAGCTTAGATCGGGGCCCGGGACATTTGAACACTGAAGCTTTCTTT; CDR3: CASSLDRGPGHLNTEAFF
J: TRBJ1-4; size: -; V: TRBV2; D: TRBD1; length: 15; DNA: TGTGCCAGCAGTGAAGGGGACAGGGGCGGTGAAAAACTGTTTTTT; CDR3: CASSEGDRGGEKLFF
J: TRBJ2-5; size: -; V: TRBV2; D: TRBD1; length: 15; DNA: TGTGCCAGCAGCGCGGGACAGGGAACACAAGAGACCCAGTACTTC; CDR3: CASSAGQGTQETQYF
J: TRBJ1-2; size: -; V: TRBV7-2; D: TRBD1; length: 16; DNA: TGTGCCATTCGCCGGGACAGAGCCAATACGAACTATGGCTACACCTTC; CDR3: CAIRRDRANTNYGYTF
J: TRBJ2-2; size: once; V: TRBV7-8; D: -; length: 16; DNA: TGTGCCAGCAGGCCGTTCGCGGTTCTGAACACCGGGGAGCTGTTTTTT; CDR3: CASRPFAVLNTGELFF
J: TRBJ1-1; size: once; V: TRBV2; D: -; length: 13; DNA: TGTGCCAGCACCCAGCAGTTGAACACTGAAGCTTTCTTT; CDR3: CASTQQLNTEAFF
J: TRBJ2-3; size: -; V: TRBV19; D: -; length: 14; DNA: TGTGCCAGCTCCTGGGACGGGCCTCCAGATACGCAGTATTTT; CDR3: CASSWDGPPDTQYF
J: TRBJ1-4; size: -; V: TRBV5-1; D: TRBD1; length: 15; DNA: TGCGCCAGCACCATGACAGGGGGGGAGTATGAAAAACTGTTTTTT; CDR3: CASTMTGGEYEKLFF
J: TRBJ2-5; size: -; V: TRBV2; D: -; length: 13; DNA: TGTGCCAGCAGTGAAAGGGGCCAAGAGACCCAGTACTTC; CDR3: CASSERGQETQYF
J: TRBJ2-5; size: -; V: TRBV7-2; D: TRBD1; length: 14; DNA: TGTGCCAGCAGCTCGGGACAGGGGTGGGAGACCCAGTACTTC; CDR3: CASSSGQGWETQYF
J: TRBJ2-7; size: -; V: TRBV6-1; D: -; length: 14; DNA: TGTGCCAGCAGTGATCTGGGGCGCCGGGACGAGCAGTACTTC; CDR3: CASSDLGRRDEQYF
J: TRBJ1-2; size: once; V: TRBV7-3; D: -; length: 13; DNA: TGTGCCAGCAGCTTAGTGTCTGGGGAAGGCTACACCTTC; CDR3: CASSLVSGEGYTF
J: TRBJ1-1; size: -; V: TRBV6-5; D: -; length: 15; DNA: TGTGCCAGCAGCGGCGCAAACAGGGCTGGGACTGAAGCTTTCTTT; CDR3: CASSGANRAGTEAFF
J: TRBJ1-2; size: -; V: TRBV5-1; D: TRBD1; length: 13; DNA: TGCGCCAGCAGCACGGGGACAGGGGATGGCTACACCTTC; CDR3: CASSTGTGDGYTF
J: TRBJ1-1; size: -; V: TRBV6-6; D: -; length: 14; DNA: TGTGCCAGCAGCCCGGGACTCCAATTTGACGAAGCTTTCTTT; CDR3: CASSPGLQFDEAFF
J: TRBJ2-7; size: -; V: TRBV20-1; D: -; length: 11; DNA: TGCAGTGCTAGACGGGAAAACGAGCAGTACTTC; CDR3: CSARRENEQYF
J: TRBJ2-1; size: -; V: TRBV11-2; D: -; length: 17; DNA: TGTGCCAGCAGCCCCAGAGCAAGGGCGGGGCGGCGTAATGAGCAGTTCTTC; CDR3: CASSPRARAGRRNEQFF
J: TRBJ2-1; size: -; V: TRBV7-2; D: -; length: 16; DNA: TGTGCCAGCAGCTTCACGACTAGAGCCCCCTACAATGAGCAGTTCTTC; CDR3: CASSFTTRAPYNEQFF
J: TRBJ1-4; size: -; V: TRBV28; D: -; length: 15; DNA: TGTGCCAGCAGCCAGACTTCGGTCACTAATGAAAAACTGTTTTTT; CDR3: CASSQTSVTNEKLFF
J: TRBJ2-7; size: -; V: TRBV9; D: -; length: 16; DNA: TGTGCCAGCAGCGTAGGCGGGACAGCTATAACCTACGAGCAGTACTTC; CDR3: CASSVGGTAITYEQYF
J: TRBJ2-7; size: -; V: TRBV29-1; D: TRBD2; length: 16; DNA: TGCAGCGTTGAATTGCTGTTCAGCGGGGGGGCCTACGAGCAGTACTTC; CDR3: CSVELLFSGGAYEQYF
J: TRBJ2-5; size: -; V: TRBV29-1; D: -; length: 14; DNA: TGCAGCGTTGAATTCGGCCCTACAAGGGAGACCCAGTACTTC; CDR3: CSVEFGPTRETQYF
J: TRBJ1-5; size: -; V: TRBV6-5; D: -; length: 14; DNA: TGTGCCAGCAGTGGACCCTTTTCAGGGCAGCCCCAGCATTTT; CDR3: CASSGPFSGQPQHF
J: TRBJ2-2; size: -; V: TRBV5-8; D: TRBD1; length: 14; DNA: TGTGCCAGCAGCAGGGACAGGGGATACGGGGAGCTGTTTTTT; CDR3: CASSRDRGYGELFF
J: TRBJ1-1; size: -; V: TRBV28; D: -; length: 14; DNA: TGTGCCAGCAGTACGACAAACTCGAACACTGAAGCTTTCTTT; CDR3: CASSTTNSNTEAFF
J: TRBJ2-5; size: once; V: TRBV19; D: -; length: 14; DNA: TGTGCCAGTAGTATAGATGTGAGAAGGGAGACCCAGTACTTC; CDR3: CASSIDVRRETQYF
J: TRBJ2-6; size: once; V: TRBV7-2; D: TRBD2; length: 17; DNA: TGTGCCAGCAGCTTTACTAGCGGGGGAACTGGGGCCAACGTCCTGACTTTC; CDR3: CASSFTSGGTGANVLTF
J: TRBJ1-2; size: -; V: TRBV7-5; D: -; length: 15; DNA: TGTGTCAGAACCCTGAGGAAGCAGGGGACAGGTGGCTACACCTTC; CDR3: CVRTLRKQGTGGYTF
J: TRBJ1-4; size: -; V: TRBV6-5; D: -; length: 14; DNA: TGTGCCAGCAGGGCCGGGACTCCGAATGAAAAACTGTTTTTT; CDR3: CASRAGTPNEKLFF
J: TRBJ2-1; size: -; V: TRBV30; D: -; length: 13; DNA: TGTGCCTGGAGTGTAACGGACTACAATGAGCAGTTCTTC; CDR3: CAWSVTDYNEQFF
J: TRBJ1-2; size: -; V: TRBV14; D: TRBD1; length: 12; DNA: TGTGCCAGCAGCCGGGACAGATATGGCTACACCTTC; CDR3: CASSRDRYGYTF